A single sample gave rise to the 5 T cell receptor beta chains below, sequenced in a study of OX40 agonist ivuxolimab in advanced cancers. Clones were read by immunoSEQ multiplex PCR, and TCRdb kept only the in-frame ones, dropping some. The sample holds around 50,000 clones, roughly four fifths seen once. This material consisted of CD4+ or CD8+ T cells sorted from blood, taken in a trial of the OX40 agonist ivuxolimab. Receptors were obtained from an adult with an advanced solid tumor such as melanoma, head and neck, liver or kidney cancer.

CDR3 sequence: CATEGRSSYNEQFF. The CDR3 DNA is TGTGCCACTGAGGGGAGATCCTCCTACAATGAGCAGTTCTTC. The chain uses TRBV6-5 and TRBJ2-1; D possibly uses TRBD1 or TRBD2 (5 bases each). Germline CDR1 MNHEY, CDR2 SVGAGI. CDR3 length: 14 residues. Trimming pared 10 bases from V and 0 bases from J, leaving 13 bases between.

This chain joins TRBV7-9 and TRBJ1-1; 9 bases align to TRBD1. J was trimmed by 6 bases and V by 0 bases; bases with no gene match: 11. From germline, CDR1 is SEHNR and CDR2 FQNEAQ (reference sequence). The CDR3 extends over 17 amino acids. In DNA form, the CDR3 reads TGTGCCAGCAGCTTAGCAAACCGGGACAGGGCGGAAGCTGAAGCTTTCTTT. Amino acid sequence: CASSLANRDRAEAEAFF. Supplemented by reference TRBV7-9 and TRBJ1-1, the full variable domain reads DTGVSQNPRHKITKRGQNVTFRCDPISEHNRLYWYRQTLGQGPEFLTYFQNEAQLEKSRLLSDRFSAERPKGSFSTLEIQRTEQGDSAMYLCASSLANRDRAEAEAFFGQGTRLTVV.

The chain couples TRBV5-1 to TRBJ1-5; maybe TRBD1 (6 bases). Germline lookup yields CDR1 SGHRS and CDR2 YFSETQ. Trimming left V 4 bases short and J 7 bases short, with 18 bases between. The length of the CDR3 is 15 residues. The CDR3 region is CASSIAGDLWQPQHF. As DNA, the CDR3 is TGCGCCAGCAGCATTGCAGGGGATCTGTGGCAGCCCCAGCATTTT. Using reference TRBV5-1 and TRBJ1-5 for the parts outside the CDR3, the full variable domain is KAGVTQTPRYLIKTRGQQVTLSCSPISGHRSVSWYQQTPGQGLQFLFEYFSETQRNKGNFPGRFSGRQFSNSRSEMNVSTLELGDSALYLCASSIAGDLWQPQHFGDGTRLSIL.

The V gene is TRBV7-9, the J gene TRBJ1-1, with D maybe TRBD1 (6 bases). Trimming stripped 1 base from V and 4 bases from J, with 13 bases between. The germline CDR1 and CDR2 sequences are SEHNR and FQNEAQ (reference sequence). The CDR3 is made up of 15 amino acids. The CDR3 protein is CASSLERQVSTEAFF. The CDR3 DNA is TGTGCCAGCAGCTTAGAAAGACAGGTCAGCACTGAAGCTTTCTTT.

This clone was found once. V and J are TRBV11-3 and TRBJ2-3; no clear D. The CDR3 spans 12 residues. Germline V gives CDR1 SGHNT, CDR2 YENEEA. With 2 bases removed from V and 6 bases from J, the gap between germline ends came to 6 bases. DNA for the CDR3: TGTGCCAGCAGCTTAAACATTGATACGCAGTATTTT. As protein: CASSLNIDTQYF. Using reference TRBV11-3 and TRBJ2-3 for the parts outside the CDR3, the full variable domain is EAGVVQSPRYKIIEKKQPVAFWCNPISGHNTLYWYLQNLGQGPELLIRYENEEAVDDSQLPKDRFSAERLKGVDSTLKIQPAELGDSAVYLCASSLNIDTQYFGPGTRLTVL.